This TCR beta chain was identified in a study of early T cells in non-severe SARS-CoV-2 infection. The library protocol tagged individual cDNA molecules with unique molecular identifiers. Via MiXCR, TCRdb re-called the 5' RACE reads, giving one row per CDR3 protein. The sample shows more than 90,000 distinct CDR3 sequences, roughly 9.6% of them seen only once. V was cut by 9 bases and J by 2 bases, with 10 bases left in between. CDR3 size: 12 residues. Germline-derived CDR1 and CDR2 are SNHLY and FYNNEI. Overall study findings and caveats: The VDJdb matching leaned toward anti-spike CD8 responses and overlooked private and CD4 specificities.

This clonotype has a count of ten or more. What it binds is not known. The sequencing input was whole blood. The clonotype originates from an adult who was a healthcare worker with PCR-confirmed SARS-CoV-2 infection or an uninfected control (not recorded which). The chain employs TRBV2 and TRBJ1-2; D is undetermined. The chain's CDR3 is CARKGGNYGYTF. The CDR3 nucleotides read TGTGCCAGGAAGGGAGGCAACTATGGCTACACCTTC.